The T cell receptor (beta chain) under discussion was sequenced for a study of blood T cell repertoires in COVID-19. Study overall: Sites in the United States, Italy and Spain provided acute and convalescent COVID-19 samples. The analysed material was cDNA or gDNA that came from T cells, B-cell-depleted T cells, or PBMCs.

Methods used by the authors: Scientists estimated how many nucleated cells there were by amplifying reference gene primers. Produced via immunoSEQ multiplex PCR; TCRdb's table is partial and in-frame only. V, J and clone size are those of that table, while D and trimming were read from the DNA. The profile shows about 150,000 clones, 80% to 90% of them singletons. The source of this sequence is a man in his 70s with acute or convalescent COVID-19. The sample taken for sequencing was peripheral blood.

As DNA, the CDR3 is TGTGCCAGCAGTGGGGCTAGCGGGAGGTTTGGCGATGAGCAGTTCTTC. Protein product: CASSGASGRFGDEQFF. The chain has TRBV2 and TRBJ2-1; 11 nucleotides align to TRBD2. The CDR3 is 16 residues long. Unmatched junction bases numbered 10, after V lost 4 bases and J lost 8 bases. Per the germline V gene, CDR1 is SNHLY and CDR2 is FYNNEI.